Here is one T cell receptor (beta chain) with its context. What antigen it recognizes has not been identified. No base-level quality is on record; no much larger clone is a single base apart. CDR1 SGDLS and CDR2 YYNGEE are derived from the germline V gene. V loses 5 bases of germline sequence and J loses 0 bases, and the interval between the two ends is 12 bases. The CDR3 numbers 15 residues from cysteine through phenylalanine. The CDR3 DNA has 45 bases and is translated from base 1. Enrolling through a virtual design, the prospective study's participants ranged in age from about 18 to 89 years and lived across about two dozen United States geographic areas. To assign participants to cohorts, the prospective study relied on clinical history that participants themselves reported in a screening survey and a study questionnaire. ImmuneRACE Cohort 3 recovered participants were defined by two consecutive negative NP/OP PCR tests, healthcare professional clearance, or symptom resolution. In the prospective study, whole blood, serum and a nasopharyngeal or oropharyngeal swab were collected from each participant by mobile phlebotomists. Additional blood draws and questionnaires over an approximately 2-month period could optionally be provided by prospective study participants. Prospective study blood samples were shipped either frozen or at room temperature before DNA extraction.

The sample is drawn from a study of blood T cell repertoires in COVID-19 (dated by TCRdb to the early 2020s). Study-level background: Samples covering the acute and convalescent phases of COVID-19 were provided by collaborators in the United States, Italy and Spain. The material from the prospective study consisted of cDNA or gDNA derived from T cells, B-cell-depleted T cells, or PBMCs. The dataset comprised deeply sampled blood TCRbeta repertoires from subjects exposed to, actively infected with, or recovered from COVID-19. The repertoires were released in a freely available public database meant as a resource for research on the immune response to SARS-CoV-2. The samples were drawn from two sources: the first 160 participants of the ongoing ImmuneRACE study, and approximately 1,300 subjects contributed by 6 global collaborators. Sample metadata almost always included a de-identified subject ID, COVID-19 status, age in years and sex. Where available, HLA class I and class II types were obtained from metadata supplied by the sample provider rather than from assay-based typing. Overall study results and their limits: The quantity of clinical and demographic metadata differed by source and by participant and was supplied without curation.

The immunoSEQ Assay, a bias-controlled multiplex PCR, was used to amplify TCRbeta CDR3 regions from genomic DNA. In the source study's methods: Within the assay, amplification of reference gene primers was used to estimate how many nucleated cells each sample contained. To quantify the absolute abundance of each unique TCRbeta CDR3 rearrangement, sequence reads were collapsed and filtered. For each sample, productive Simpson clonality was calculated as the square root of Simpson's diversity index across productive rearrangements. Entries here come from immuneACCESS through TCRdb and include only in-frame sequences with V and J called. Some clones fail to appear in such tables; in the studies checked, an unresolved V gene covers under half of the shortfall, and the cause of the remainder is unknown. The DNA was the basis for D and trimming; V, J and clone size are from that table. This sample lists a few hundred thousand clones; 80% to 90% were detected once. Roughly 2.2% of the sample goes to the ten largest clones.

The TCR comes from a young man who had recovered from COVID-19. What was sequenced was PBMCs or T cells enriched from blood (not recorded which). The chain is encoded by TRBV9 joined to TRBJ1-3, with the D gene not confidently named. The nucleotides are TGTGCCAGCAGTCCCTCGGGGAACTCTGGAAACACCATATATTTT. The translation is CASSPSGNSGNTIYF.